Sequencing of this T cell receptor (beta chain) was carried out in a study of CD8 T cells in ankylosing spondylitis. Findings of the study overall: CD8+ cells made up the disease-linked clones, which were relatively rare in peripheral blood. What seemed typical of ankylosing spondylitis blood was a TCR beta motif built from eight highly homologous variants. Both synovial fluid and blood in reactive arthritis had previously been reported to carry some motif variants.

With molecular barcodes, quantitative 5'-RACE was used to make the TCR beta libraries. TCRdb reprocessed the 5' RACE reads with MiXCR, giving one entry per CDR3 protein. The sample yields 750,000 to 850,000 distinct CDR3 sequences, approximately 12% seen once. This clonotype has a handful of counts. The antigen is unknown. The clonotype comes from a male donor with ankylosing spondylitis. Sequences were obtained from blood, either unsorted or a sorted T cell fraction (not recorded which).

CDR3 DNA sequence: TGTGCCAGCAGCGTAGATATACAGTCTCGGTATGGCTACACCTTC. This encodes CASSVDIQSRYGYTF. The chain carries TRBV9 and TRBJ1-2; D uncertain. The CDR3 loop spans 15 amino acids. V lost 0 bases and J lost 5, with 14 bases in between. Germline CDR1 and CDR2: SGDLS and YYNGEE. Looking up the rest from reference TRBV9 and TRBJ1-2 gives the full variable domain: DSGVTQTPKHLITATGQRVTLRCSPRSGDLSVYWYQQSLDQGLQFLIQYYNGEERAKGNILERFSAQQFPDLHSELNLSSLELGDSALYFCASSVDIQSRYGYTFGSGTRLTVV.